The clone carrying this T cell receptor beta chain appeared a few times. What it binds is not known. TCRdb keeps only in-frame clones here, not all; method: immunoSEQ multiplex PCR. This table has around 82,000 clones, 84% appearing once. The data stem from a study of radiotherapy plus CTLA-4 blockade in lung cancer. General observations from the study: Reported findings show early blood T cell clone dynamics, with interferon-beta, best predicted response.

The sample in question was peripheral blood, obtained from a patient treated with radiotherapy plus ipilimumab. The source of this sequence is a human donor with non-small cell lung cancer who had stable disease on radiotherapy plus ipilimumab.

The CDR3 DNA reads TGTGCCAGCAGTTCCCTCTCCAGATCCTACGAGCAGTACTTC. Its protein product is CASSSLSRSYEQYF. The chain carries TRBV28 and TRBJ2-7; D remains unclear. Per germline, CDR1 MDHEN and CDR2 SYDVKM. V was cut by 4 bases and J by 1 base, with 11 bases left in between. The CDR3 consists of 14 residues.